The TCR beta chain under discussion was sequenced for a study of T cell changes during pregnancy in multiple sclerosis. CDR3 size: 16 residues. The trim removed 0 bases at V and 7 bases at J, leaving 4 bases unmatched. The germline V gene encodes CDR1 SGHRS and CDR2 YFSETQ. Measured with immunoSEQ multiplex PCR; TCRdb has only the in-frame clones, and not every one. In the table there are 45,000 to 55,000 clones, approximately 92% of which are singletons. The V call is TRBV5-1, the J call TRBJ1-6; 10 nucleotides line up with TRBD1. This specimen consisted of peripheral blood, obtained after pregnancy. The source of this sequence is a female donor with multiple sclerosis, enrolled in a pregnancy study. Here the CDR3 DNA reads TGCGCCAGCAGCTTGGCTCCGACAGGGGGCAATTCACCCCTCCACTTT. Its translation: CASSLAPTGGNSPLHF.